These 27 T cell receptor beta chains were sequenced from one sample in a study of blood T cell repertoires in COVID-19. TCRdb's copy holds only in-frame clones and misses some; the assay was immunoSEQ multiplex PCR. The data contain about 29,000 clones, 80% to 85% of them singletons. The sample comprised peripheral blood. These receptors all come from an elderly man with active COVID-19.

This clone was detected once. The chain carries TRBV6-5 and TRBJ1-2, with a possible D match to TRBD1 (6 bases). In germline, CDR1 is MNHEY, CDR2 SVGAGI. CDR3 size: 13 residues. Trimming stripped 6 bases from V and 8 bases from J, with 16 bases between. The CDR3 nucleotides read TGTGCCAGCAGCACAACAGGGATCTCCGGCTACACCTTC. The encoded protein is CASSTTGISGYTF.

V gene TRBV6-5 combines with J gene TRBJ2-3, with D possibly being TRBD1 (6 bases). V was clipped by 6 bases and J by 5 bases, with 18 bases between them. CDR3 size: 15 residues. Germline V gene data show CDR1 as MNHEY and CDR2 as SVGAGI. The CDR3 loop reads CASRQSRGRIDTQYF. In DNA form, the CDR3 reads TGTGCCAGCAGACAAAGCAGGGGAAGAATAGATACGCAGTATTTT.

The V and J genes are TRBV2 and TRBJ2-7, with D possibly matching TRBD2 (6 bases). Trimming removed 7 bases at V and 6 bases at J, with 19 bases between. The CDR3 is 14 amino acids. Germline-derived CDR1 and CDR2 are SNHLY and FYNNEI. The CDR3: CASNLGGDLTEQYF. In nucleotides, the CDR3 is TGTGCCAGCAACCTTGGAGGGGATCTGACCGAGCAGTACTTC. Variable domain in full (rest from reference TRBV2 and TRBJ2-7): EPEVTQTPSHQVTQMGQEVILRCVPISNHLYFYWYRQILGQKVEFLVSFYNNEISEKSEIFDDQFSVERPDGSNFTLKIRSTKLEDSAMYFCASNLGGDLTEQYFGPGTRLTVT.

This clone is classed as medium-sized (0.01 to 0.1%). The chain employs TRBV6-5 and TRBJ2-7; 7 bases agree with TRBD1. CDR3 length equals 14 residues. The germline V gene has CDR1 MNHEY and CDR2 SVGAGI. Unmatched junction bases numbered 4, after V lost 5 bases and J lost 0 bases. The CDR3 region has the DNA TGTGCCAGCAGTACAGGGGAAAGCTCCTACGAGCAGTACTTC. This codes for CASSTGESSYEQYF.

The chain couples TRBV6-5 to TRBJ1-2, with D maybe TRBD1 (6 bases). V dropped 0 bases and J dropped 3 bases, with 14 bases sitting between them. Germline V lookup: CDR1 MNHEY, CDR2 SVGAGI. This CDR3 is built from 16 residues. The CDR3 nucleotides read TGTGCCAGCAGTTACTCGATAGGTACAGGGTACTATGGCTACACCTTC. Its translation: CASSYSIGTGYYGYTF.

This clone appeared a single time. The V call is TRBV5-5, the J call TRBJ2-7; no clear D. CDR1 is SGHKS and CDR2 is YYEKEE in the germline V gene (reference sequence). The ends were cut back, 0 bases at V and 1 base at J, with 2 bases in the middle. The CDR3 runs 12 residues. The CDR3 DNA is TGTGCCAGCAGCTTGGTATCCTACGAGCAGTACTTC. It specifies CASSLVSYEQYF. Full variable domain (rest looked up from reference TRBV5-5 and TRBJ2-7): DAGVTQSPTHLIKTRGQQVTLRCSPISGHKSVSWYQQVLGQGPQFIFQYYEKEERGRGNFPDRFSARQFPNYSSELNVNALLLGDSALYLCASSLVSYEQYFGPGTRLTVT.

The CDR3 DNA sequence: TGTGCCTGGAGGTCGCGGGGACAGGGGACAAATTCACCCCTCCACTTT. Protein sequence: CAWRSRGQGTNSPLHF. The chain carries TRBV30 and TRBJ1-6; 10 nucleotides agree with TRBD1. This CDR3 comprises 16 residues. V was pared by 3 bases and J by 7 bases, with 9 bases of the junction left unmatched. The V gene's germline CDR1 is GTSNPN and CDR2 SVGIG (reference sequence).

The V call is TRBV19, the J call TRBJ1-5; possibly TRBD1 for D (5 bases). Trimming stripped 10 bases from V and 3 bases from J, with 19 bases between. Germline V gene sequence: CDR1 LNHDA, CDR2 SQIVND (reference sequence). This CDR3 comprises 15 residues. CDR3 nucleotide sequence: TGTGCCACAGTAAGTCAGGCAGGGAACAATCAGCCCCAGCATTTT. Its protein is CATVSQAGNNQPQHF.

The chain employs TRBV4-1 and TRBJ1-5, with TRBD1 identical over 7 bases. Germline-derived CDR1 and CDR2 are MGHRA and YSYEKL. The CDR3 totals 14 residues. J gave up 7 bases and V 1 base, and 4 bases lay outside the gene matches. The CDR3, as DNA: TGCGCCAGCAGCCAAGTTTGGACAGGACAGCCCCAGCATTTT. Translated: CASSQVWTGQPQHF.

This clone appeared a single time. The rearrangement links TRBV6-6 to TRBJ2-5; no definite D call. In germline, CDR1 is MNHNY, CDR2 SVGAGI (reference sequence). V lost 6 bases, J lost 5 bases, and 13 bases lay in between. The CDR3 runs to 13 residues. DNA for the CDR3: TGTGCCAGCAGCCCCCAGAAAAGTGAGACCCAGTACTTC. Its protein product is CASSPQKSETQYF.

The chain is built from TRBV27 and TRBJ2-3; D is possibly TRBD2 (6 bases). V gave up 0 bases and J gave up 7 bases, with 17 bases separating them. This CDR3 has 16 residues. The germline V gene encodes CDR1 MNHEY and CDR2 SMNVEV (reference sequence). The DNA of the CDR3 is TGTGCCAGCAGTTTATCGACGGGACTCTCGACAAATACGCAGTATTTT. This translates into CASSLSTGLSTNTQYF.

The J gene is TRBJ1-5, the V gene TRBV18; the match to TRBD1 covers 10 bases. Looked up from germline, CDR1 is KGHSH and CDR2 is LQKENI. The V gene end was trimmed by 5 bases and the J gene end by 7 bases; junction bases not matched to a gene: 5. The CDR3 is made up of 14 amino acids. The CDR3 DNA reads as TGTGCCAGCTCATTGGACAGGGGGAAACAGCCCCAGCATTTT. Amino acids: CASSLDRGKQPQHF.

This clone was seen once. V gene TRBV12-3 or TRBV12-4 combines with J gene TRBJ2-5; 7 bases fit TRBD1. The CDR3 loop spans 12 amino acids. J lost 5 bases, V lost 3 bases, and 0 bases had no gene match. The CDR3 region is CASSLDRETQYF. The CDR3, as DNA: TGTGCCAGCAGTTTGGACAGGGAGACCCAGTACTTC.

The V call is TRBV4-1, the J call TRBJ2-3; 15 positions match TRBD2. This CDR3 spans 20 amino acids. The germline V gene has CDR1 MGHRA and CDR2 YSYEKL. The V and J ends lost 1 base and 4 bases, in that order; junction bases with no gene match: 12. For the CDR3, the DNA is TGCGCCAGCAGCCAAGTAATGGGGACTAGCGGGGGGCTCGGTTCAGATACGCAGTATTTT. Translated, it gives CASSQVMGTSGGLGSDTQYF.

The chain uses TRBV2 and TRBJ1-1; D is undetermined. Germline-derived CDR1 and CDR2 are SNHLY and FYNNEI. The CDR3 spans 15 residues. Trimming removed 3 bases from V and 5 bases from J, with 16 bases in between. This chain's CDR3 is CASSDGSAGGTEAFF. The CDR3 DNA follows: TGTGCCAGCAGTGACGGGTCAGCGGGAGGAACTGAAGCTTTCTTT.

CDR3 nucleotide sequence: TGTGCCAGTAGTGAGGGAGCTGGGGCCAACGTCCTGACTTTC. It codes for CASSEGAGANVLTF. The chain uses TRBV19 and TRBJ2-6, with D possibly being TRBD2 (5 bases). Trimming cost V 5 bases and J 2 bases, with 7 bases left between them. From germline, CDR1 is LNHDA and CDR2 SQIVND (reference sequence). The CDR3 contains 14 residues. The variable domain in full, completed from reference TRBV19 and TRBJ2-6, reads DGGITQSPKYLFRKEGQNVTLSCEQNLNHDAMYWYRQDPGQGLRLIYYSQIVNDFQKGDIAEGYSVSREKKESFPLTVTSAQKNPTAFYLCASSEGAGANVLTFGAGSRLTVL.

J is TRBJ1-1 and V is TRBV4-1, with TRBD1 as a possible D gene (6 bases). Trimming removed 1 base from V and 0 bases from J, with 12 bases in between. This CDR3 is built from 16 residues. CDR1 and CDR2 from the germline V gene are MGHRA and YSYEKL. DNA for the CDR3: TGCGCCAGCAGCCAAGTAAAGGGGGTTATGAACACTGAAGCTTTCTTT. Amino acids: CASSQVKGVMNTEAFF.

The genes are TRBV6-5 and TRBJ2-7; 7 bases are a match to TRBD1. The germline gives CDR1 MNHEY, CDR2 SVGAGI. V lost 2 bases to trimming and J lost 10 bases; unmatched junction nucleotides: 8. This CDR3 region has 13 residues. The CDR3 region has the DNA TGTGCCAGCAGTTACCCTGGGACAGCAATTCAGTACTTC. Its protein product is CASSYPGTAIQYF.

This rearrangement joins TRBV18 to TRBJ2-2; possibly TRBD2 for D (6 bases). Germline values: CDR1 KGHSH, CDR2 LQKENI. The V and J ends lost 4 bases and 0 bases respectively, with 15 bases between them. This CDR3 is built from 17 residues. The CDR3 nucleotides are TGTGCCAGCTCACTCAGGGCGGGGAACTCGAACACCGGGGAGCTGTTTTTT. Its translation: CASSLRAGNSNTGELFF. Filled out from reference TRBV18 and TRBJ2-2, the complete variable domain reads NAGVMQNPRHLVRRRGQEARLRCSPMKGHSHVYWYRQLPEEGLKFMVYLQKENIIDESGMPKERFSAEFPKEGPSILRIQQVVRGDSAAYFCASSLRAGNSNTGELFFGEGSRLTVL.

The rearrangement uses TRBV5-1 and TRBJ1-4; 9 bases agree with TRBD1. The CDR3 has 15 amino acids. J was trimmed by 8 bases and V by 0 bases; bases with no gene match: 5. Germline V gives CDR1 SGHRS, CDR2 YFSETQ. CDR3 residues: CASSLGVTGGEKLFF. CDR3 bases: TGCGCCAGCAGCTTGGGGGTGACAGGGGGAGAAAAACTGTTTTTT.

The rearrangement links TRBV10-3 to TRBJ2-3, with TRBD2 identical over 11 bases. Germline assignment: CDR1 ENHRY and CDR2 SYGVKD. There are 16 residues in the CDR3. Germline trimming cut 6 bases from V and 4 bases from J; bases unmatched to any gene: 9. This chain's CDR3 is CAIRGLSGGAPDTQYF. The CDR3 bases are TGTGCCATCAGAGGCCTTAGCGGGGGGGCCCCAGATACGCAGTATTTT.

This chain connects TRBV6-5 to TRBJ1-2; 8 nucleotides match TRBD1. The CDR3 spans 15 residues. With 5 bases clipped from V and 7 bases from J, the junction kept 12 bases outside the gene matches. The germline gives CDR1 MNHEY, CDR2 SVGAGI. The CDR3 DNA reads as TGTGCCAGCAGTAGGCCCGGGACAGGTGTAATTGGCTACACCTTC. Protein sequence: CASSRPGTGVIGYTF.

The chain carries TRBV14 and TRBJ2-7; 8 bases fit TRBD2. The CDR3 runs 15 residues. The junction had 14 bases not matched to a gene; V was cut back by 4 bases and J by 9 bases. Per the germline V gene, CDR1 is SGHDN and CDR2 is FVKESK. DNA for the CDR3: TGTGCCAGCAGCCTGCGAGTGGGTAGCGGGGCAACGCAGTACTTC. This gives the protein CASSLRVGSGATQYF.

This chain uses TRBV2 with TRBJ2-3; 9 bases agree with TRBD1. CDR3 length equals 15 residues. Germline CDR1 and CDR2: SNHLY and FYNNEI. V trimming: 7 bases; J trimming: 3 bases; junction bases outside the gene matches: 8. The CDR3 DNA follows: TGTGCCAGCACCAGGGGGGGACAGGGAACAGATACGCAGTATTTT. Its protein is CASTRGGQGTDTQYF.

This clone turned up a few times. The chain carries TRBV20-1 and TRBJ2-7, with TRBD1 identical over 7 bases. The CDR3 loop spans 16 amino acids. Unmatched junction bases numbered 13, after V lost 3 bases and J lost 2 bases. Germline V gene data show CDR1 as DFQATT and CDR2 as SNEGSKA (reference sequence). The CDR3 is CSASDLPGQKAYEQYF. The DNA for the CDR3 is TGCAGTGCTAGTGATCTCCCGGGACAGAAAGCCTACGAGCAGTACTTC.

The V gene is TRBV30, the J gene TRBJ2-1; TRBD2 aligns across 9 bases. Germline V lookup: CDR1 GTSNPN, CDR2 SVGIG (reference sequence). V was clipped by 0 bases and J by 5 bases; unmatched bases: 5. The CDR3 length is 15 residues. CDR3 amino acids: CAWSVRLAGNNEQFF. Here the CDR3 DNA reads TGTGCCTGGAGTGTACGGCTAGCGGGGAACAATGAGCAGTTCTTC.

The CDR3 DNA reads TGTGCCATCAGTGACGACAGGGGGAACACTGAAGCTTTCTTT. This encodes CAISDDRGNTEAFF. The chain employs TRBV10-3 and TRBJ1-1; the match to TRBD1 covers 8 bases. Germline trimming cut 3 bases from V and 1 base from J; bases unmatched to any gene: 1. This CDR3 comprises 14 residues. Germline-derived CDR1 and CDR2 are ENHRY and SYGVKD.